This T cell receptor beta chain was captured in a study of T cell clones after liver transplantation. Whole-study context: Liver transplant recipients had immunosuppression withdrawal attempted within 2 years. Pre-transplant mixed lymphocyte reactions yielded third-party-reactive TCRbeta sequences as comparators for graft-donor-reactive sequences.

Sequencing used immunoSEQ multiplex PCR; TCRdb keeps in-frame clones, though not all of them. Among roughly 53,000 clones listed, 60% to 75% were seen once. Overall study findings and caveats: Donor-reactive sequences fell more than third party-reactive ones, suggesting partial deletion.

This clone was picked up one time. Its antigen is undetermined. Germline CDR1 is ENHRY and CDR2 is SYGVKD. Trimming pared 3 bases from V and 1 base from J, leaving 13 bases between. The length of the CDR3 is 16 residues. Sorting of unstimulated PBMCs yielded separate CD3+CD4+ and CD3+CD8+ fractions. This clonotype was obtained from a human patient who received a liver transplant. The graft donor may have contributed some T cells. V usage is TRBV10-3 and J usage is TRBJ2-1; possibly TRBD2 for D (6 bases). The specimen was CD4+ T cells from blood, collected at the 22-month timepoint. The CDR3 protein is CAISDRRGTSYNEQFF. Written as DNA, the CDR3 is TGTGCCATCAGTGACAGGCGGGGAACATCCTACAATGAGCAGTTCTTC.